These T cell receptor beta chains were read from a single sample in a study of T cells after yellow fever vaccination. TCRdb re-called the 5' RACE reads with MiXCR, one entry per CDR3 protein. The table shows more than 300,000 distinct CDR3 sequences, with about 10% occurring only once. This material consisted of CD4+ T cells sorted from PBMCs, taken 45 days after the yellow fever booster vaccination. These receptors were obtained from a man between 18 and 29 years old who received the YFV17D yellow fever vaccine. The CDR3 runs from the conserved cysteine through the conserved F or W. A D gene is named only where the DNA matches it firmly. Size tells how often a clone was seen (once, few, many) or the class of an expanded clone, and some rows leave it out.

clone_size: few; v_call: TRBV4-2; j_call: TRBJ1-2; d_call: TRBD1; cdr3_aa: CASSQAGGAEGYTF; cdr3_nt: TGTGCCAGCAGCCAAGCAGGGGGCGCGGAAGGCTACACCTTC
clone_size: once; v_call: TRBV2; j_call: TRBJ1-2; d_call: -; cdr3_aa: CASSEAEGAYGYTF; cdr3_nt: TGTGCCAGCAGTGAAGCTGAGGGAGCCTATGGCTACACCTTC
clone_size: few; v_call: TRBV2; j_call: TRBJ2-2; d_call: TRBD1; cdr3_aa: CASTWGQTTGELFF; cdr3_nt: TGTGCCAGCACTTGGGGACAGACTACCGGGGAGCTGTTTTTT
clone_size: -; v_call: TRBV7-2; j_call: TRBJ2-1; d_call: TRBD1; cdr3_aa: CASSRGQGGEQFF; cdr3_nt: TGTGCCAGCAGCCGAGGACAGGGCGGGGAGCAGTTCTTC
clone_size: -; v_call: TRBV18; j_call: TRBJ2-3; d_call: -; cdr3_aa: CASSPRRGWGDTQYF; cdr3_nt: TGTGCCAGCTCACCCCGCCGGGGCTGGGGAGATACGCAGTATTTT
clone_size: few; v_call: TRBV20-1; j_call: TRBJ2-3; d_call: -; cdr3_aa: CSASLAGAGKTDTQYF; cdr3_nt: TGCAGTGCTAGTCTGGCGGGGGCGGGGAAGACAGATACGCAGTATTTT
clone_size: many; v_call: TRBV20-1; j_call: TRBJ2-3; d_call: TRBD2; cdr3_aa: CSAMGIAGGRTDTQYF; cdr3_nt: TGCAGTGCTATGGGGATAGCGGGGGGGCGTACAGATACGCAGTATTTT
clone_size: -; v_call: TRBV6-1; j_call: TRBJ2-3; d_call: TRBD2; cdr3_aa: CASSELPGGRTDTQYF; cdr3_nt: TGTGCCAGCAGTGAATTACCGGGGGGACGTACAGATACGCAGTATTTT
clone_size: many; v_call: TRBV7-8; j_call: TRBJ2-6; d_call: TRBD1; cdr3_aa: CASSLGQGAGANVLTF; cdr3_nt: TGTGCCAGCAGCTTGGGACAGGGAGCCGGGGCCAACGTCCTGACTTTC
clone_size: -; v_call: TRBV19; j_call: TRBJ1-4; d_call: TRBD1; cdr3_aa: CASSIGTGPEKLFF; cdr3_nt: TGTGCCAGTAGTATTGGGACAGGTCCTGAAAAACTGTTTTTT
clone_size: few; v_call: TRBV5-1; j_call: TRBJ1-2; d_call: TRBD1; cdr3_aa: CASSIGQAFDGYTF; cdr3_nt: TGCGCCAGCAGCATCGGACAGGCGTTCGATGGCTACACCTTC
clone_size: -; v_call: TRBV20-1; j_call: TRBJ2-1; d_call: -; cdr3_aa: CSARVGGPGFEQFF; cdr3_nt: TGCAGTGCTAGAGTTGGGGGGCCAGGATTTGAGCAGTTCTTC
clone_size: -; v_call: TRBV12-3/TRBV12-4; j_call: TRBJ2-1; d_call: -; cdr3_aa: CASRGIYNEQFF; cdr3_nt: TGTGCCAGCAGGGGGATCTACAATGAGCAGTTCTTC
clone_size: -; v_call: TRBV15; j_call: TRBJ1-2; d_call: -; cdr3_aa: CATSRDVGVPNYGYTF; cdr3_nt: TGTGCCACCAGCAGAGATGTAGGCGTCCCTAACTATGGCTACACCTTC
clone_size: -; v_call: TRBV27; j_call: TRBJ2-5; d_call: -; cdr3_aa: CASSPRPRGGETQYF; cdr3_nt: TGTGCCAGCAGCCCACGACCCAGGGGTGGTGAGACCCAGTACTTC
clone_size: -; v_call: TRBV7-2; j_call: TRBJ1-2; d_call: -; cdr3_aa: CASSLGPEKGYTF; cdr3_nt: TGTGCCAGCAGCTTAGGGCCCGAAAAGGGCTACACCTTC
clone_size: many; v_call: TRBV30; j_call: TRBJ2-3; d_call: TRBD1; cdr3_aa: CAWGTGGQGTDTQYF; cdr3_nt: TGTGCCTGGGGTACAGGGGGCCAAGGCACAGATACGCAGTATTTT
clone_size: few; v_call: TRBV5-1; j_call: TRBJ2-5; d_call: TRBD1; cdr3_aa: CASSVGQRLGQETQYF; cdr3_nt: TGCGCCAGCAGCGTGGGACAGAGGTTGGGTCAAGAGACCCAGTACTTC
clone_size: -; v_call: TRBV7-3; j_call: TRBJ2-1; d_call: TRBD2; cdr3_aa: CASSLNIAGVYEQFF; cdr3_nt: TGTGCCAGCAGCTTAAACATAGCGGGGGTATATGAGCAGTTCTTC
clone_size: -; v_call: TRBV9; j_call: TRBJ2-6; d_call: -; cdr3_aa: CASSVVTSGANVLTF; cdr3_nt: TGTGCCAGCAGCGTAGTAACCTCTGGGGCCAACGTCCTGACTTTC
clone_size: -; v_call: TRBV28; j_call: TRBJ2-2; d_call: TRBD1; cdr3_aa: CASRPTGDTGELFF; cdr3_nt: TGTGCCAGCAGGCCGACAGGGGACACCGGGGAGCTGTTTTTT
clone_size: many; v_call: TRBV29-1; j_call: TRBJ2-7; d_call: TRBD2; cdr3_aa: CSVEDGGEQYF; cdr3_nt: TGCAGCGTTGAGGACGGGGGGGAGCAGTACTTC
clone_size: few; v_call: TRBV28; j_call: TRBJ2-1; d_call: -; cdr3_aa: CAIRLYYNEQFF; cdr3_nt: TGTGCCATCCGACTCTACTACAATGAGCAGTTCTTC
clone_size: -; v_call: TRBV9; j_call: TRBJ1-6; d_call: TRBD1; cdr3_aa: CASSEQGQDSPLHF; cdr3_nt: TGTGCCAGCAGCGAACAGGGGCAGGATTCACCCCTCCACTTT
clone_size: -; v_call: TRBV11-2; j_call: TRBJ1-2; d_call: -; cdr3_aa: CASSLLTGPKDYGYTF; cdr3_nt: TGTGCCAGCAGCCTACTTACAGGGCCGAAGGACTATGGCTACACCTTC
clone_size: many; v_call: TRBV6-5; j_call: TRBJ2-7; d_call: -; cdr3_aa: CASISRGLREQYF; cdr3_nt: TGTGCCAGCATATCACGGGGACTTCGGGAGCAGTACTTC
clone_size: -; v_call: TRBV4-2; j_call: TRBJ1-4; d_call: -; cdr3_aa: CASSQDTGRANEKLFF; cdr3_nt: TGTGCCAGCAGCCAAGATACAGGGAGGGCTAATGAAAAACTGTTTTTT
clone_size: few; v_call: TRBV7-2; j_call: TRBJ2-7; d_call: -; cdr3_aa: CASSSPLDYEQYF; cdr3_nt: TGTGCCAGCAGCTCACCCCTGGACTACGAGCAGTACTTC
clone_size: -; v_call: TRBV20-1; j_call: TRBJ2-7; d_call: TRBD2; cdr3_aa: CSAGGLAGGSYEQYF; cdr3_nt: TGCAGTGCTGGGGGACTAGCGGGGGGTTCCTACGAGCAGTACTTC
clone_size: many; v_call: TRBV6-5; j_call: TRBJ1-4; d_call: TRBD1; cdr3_aa: CASSLQGPMEKLFF; cdr3_nt: TGTGCCAGCAGTTTACAGGGGCCCATGGAAAAACTGTTTTTT
clone_size: few; v_call: TRBV6-1; j_call: TRBJ2-6; d_call: -; cdr3_aa: CASSPSSSGANVLTF; cdr3_nt: TGTGCCAGCAGCCCCAGCTCCTCTGGGGCCAACGTCCTGACTTTC
clone_size: many; v_call: TRBV7-2; j_call: TRBJ2-1; d_call: TRBD2; cdr3_aa: CASSLVAGINNEQFF; cdr3_nt: TGTGCCAGCAGCTTAGTAGCGGGGATCAACAATGAGCAGTTCTTC
clone_size: -; v_call: TRBV5-5; j_call: TRBJ1-6; d_call: TRBD1; cdr3_aa: CASSVRTGVNSPLHF; cdr3_nt: TGTGCCAGCAGCGTGCGGACAGGGGTTAATTCACCCCTCCACTTT
clone_size: few; v_call: TRBV6-5; j_call: TRBJ1-1; d_call: -; cdr3_aa: CASRPDSYTEAFF; cdr3_nt: TGTGCCAGCAGGCCCGACAGTTACACTGAAGCTTTCTTT
clone_size: -; v_call: TRBV20-1; j_call: TRBJ2-7; d_call: -; cdr3_aa: CSARVDSTYEQYF; cdr3_nt: TGCAGTGCTAGAGTGGACAGTACCTACGAGCAGTACTTC
clone_size: -; v_call: TRBV29-1; j_call: TRBJ1-4; d_call: TRBD1; cdr3_aa: CSVTPGTGEKLFF; cdr3_nt: TGCAGCGTTACCCCCGGGACAGGAGAAAAACTGTTTTTT
clone_size: -; v_call: TRBV7-2; j_call: TRBJ1-5; d_call: -; cdr3_aa: CASSLEYRQPQHF; cdr3_nt: TGTGCCAGCAGCTTAGAGTATCGACAGCCCCAGCATTTT
clone_size: few; v_call: TRBV27; j_call: TRBJ1-2; d_call: -; cdr3_aa: CASSGSLGGANYGYTF; cdr3_nt: TGTGCCAGCAGTGGCAGTTTAGGAGGAGCTAACTATGGCTACACCTTC
clone_size: -; v_call: TRBV7-2; j_call: TRBJ2-7; d_call: TRBD1; cdr3_aa: CASSLATGQGWYEQYF; cdr3_nt: TGTGCCAGCAGCTTAGCTACGGGACAGGGTTGGTACGAGCAGTACTTC
clone_size: few; v_call: TRBV14; j_call: TRBJ1-1; d_call: -; cdr3_aa: CASSQAFF; cdr3_nt: TGTGCCAGCAGCCAAGCTTTCTTT
clone_size: -; v_call: TRBV10-3; j_call: TRBJ1-1; d_call: -; cdr3_aa: CAISDRAYTEAFF; cdr3_nt: TGTGCCATCAGTGACAGGGCGTACACTGAAGCTTTCTTT
clone_size: many; v_call: TRBV6-5; j_call: TRBJ1-2; d_call: TRBD1; cdr3_aa: CASRATGTNYGYTF; cdr3_nt: TGTGCCAGCAGGGCGACAGGGACAAACTATGGCTACACCTTC